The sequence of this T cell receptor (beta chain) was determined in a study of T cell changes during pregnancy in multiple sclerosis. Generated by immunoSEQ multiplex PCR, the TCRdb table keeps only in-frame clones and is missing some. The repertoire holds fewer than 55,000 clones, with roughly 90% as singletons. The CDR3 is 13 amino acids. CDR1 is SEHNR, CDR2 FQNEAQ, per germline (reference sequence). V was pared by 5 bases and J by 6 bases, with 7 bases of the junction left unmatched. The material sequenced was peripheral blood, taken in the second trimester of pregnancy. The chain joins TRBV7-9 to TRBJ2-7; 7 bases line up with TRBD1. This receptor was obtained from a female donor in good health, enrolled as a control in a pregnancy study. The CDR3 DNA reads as TGTGCCAGCAGCCCATTACAGGGGCTCGAGCAGTACTTC. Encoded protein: CASSPLQGLEQYF.